This T cell receptor (beta chain) was recovered during a study of identical twins. This clonotype was recorded at least ten times. The antigen is undetermined. This CDR3 has 15 amino acids. Per germline, CDR1 MDHEN and CDR2 SYDVKM. V dropped 6 bases and J dropped 9; count of bases not matched to a gene: 13. Study outcomes and limitations: In cord blood, abundant beta clonotypes had fewer insertions; memory showed no trend.

TCRdb reprocessed the 5' RACE reads with MiXCR, giving one entry per CDR3 protein. The sample includes 500,000 to 650,000 distinct CDR3 sequences, about a fifth seen only once; the top ten take 0.48%. These data were also filed under a second study, of yellow fever vaccine responses in identical twins. As reported in that work: Reportedly, twins' vaccine T cell responses looked partly convergent and partly personalized.

The chain has TRBV28 and TRBJ1-5, with TRBD1 matching over 8 bases. Material for sequencing was CD4+ T cells sorted from blood. This clonotype was obtained from a woman aged 18-29 years in good health. The CDR3 region has the DNA TGTGCCAGCAGCACTGGACAGGGCCAAATGATGCCCCAGCATTTT. Translated: CASSTGQGQMMPQHF.